This T cell receptor beta chain was documented in a study of PD-1 blockade in classical Hodgkin lymphoma. Study conclusions and caveats: As was reported, newly diagnosed patients showed lower baseline TCR diversity than healthy donors did. Complete responders showed a baseline diversity that resembled the diversity of newly diagnosed patients.

The table came from immunoSEQ multiplex PCR; TCRdb's copy has only in-frame clones and leaves some out. This sample has 49,000 or so clones, with less than 85% found just once. As for this clone: Its specificity is not known.

Germline-derived CDR1 and CDR2 are LNHDA and SQIVND (reference sequence). The V and J ends lost 5 bases and 7 bases respectively, with 14 bases between them. The CDR3 is made up of 13 amino acids. Every patient was affected by relapse after autologous stem cell transplantation, while exposure to brentuximab vedotin was not uniform. V usage is TRBV19 and J usage is TRBJ1-2; the D gene is possibly TRBD1 (6 bases). The material sequenced was peripheral blood mononuclear cells (PBMCs), taken before the second cycle of nivolumab. The TCR comes from a human donor with classical Hodgkin lymphoma. The DNA for the CDR3 is TGTGCCAGTAGTCTCGGGGGGCTGGTTGGCTACACCTTC. Translation gives CASSLGGLVGYTF.